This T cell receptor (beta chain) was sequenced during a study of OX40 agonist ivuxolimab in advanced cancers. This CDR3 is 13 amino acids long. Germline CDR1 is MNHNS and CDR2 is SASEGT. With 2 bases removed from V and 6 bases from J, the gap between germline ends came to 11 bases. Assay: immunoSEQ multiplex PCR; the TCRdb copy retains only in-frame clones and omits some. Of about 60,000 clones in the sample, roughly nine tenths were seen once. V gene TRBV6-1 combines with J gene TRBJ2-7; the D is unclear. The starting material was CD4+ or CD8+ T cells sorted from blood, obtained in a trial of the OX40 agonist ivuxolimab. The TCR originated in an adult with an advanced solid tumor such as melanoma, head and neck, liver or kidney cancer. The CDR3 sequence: CASSESFRGEQYF. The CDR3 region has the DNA TGTGCCAGCAGTGAATCTTTTCGCGGCGAGCAGTACTTC.